This T cell receptor beta chain was observed in a study of cytomegalovirus exposure and HLA in healthy donors. Findings and limits, study-wide: In all likelihood, a cluster of highly shared sequence variants was a sequencing artifact. Altogether, 160 or so TCR beta chains were recorded as cytomegalovirus-associated.

The study ran its PCR with 60 Vbeta and 13 Jbeta primers. Clones were read by immunoSEQ multiplex PCR, and TCRdb kept only the in-frame ones, dropping some. The sample's table shows 40,000 to 60,000 clones. Details on this clone: Its antigen is undetermined.

The sample consisted of PBMCs. This receptor was taken from a female donor in good health and CMV-seronegative.

CDR3 in DNA: TGTGCCAGCAGCTTAATCTCGGGGAGCTCCTACGAGCAGTACTTC. It codes for CASSLISGSSYEQYF. The chain has TRBV7-3 and TRBJ2-7; possible D gene TRBD2, 5 bases. V was pared by 1 base and J by 0 bases, with 10 bases between. Per germline, CDR1 SGHTA and CDR2 FQGTGA. The CDR3 extends over 15 amino acids.